This TCR beta chain was documented in a study of blood T cell repertoires in COVID-19. Using immunoSEQ multiplex PCR, the repertoire was profiled, and TCRdb retains in-frame clones only, with some absent. Of roughly 190,000 clones in the sample, 82% were seen once. This receptor was identified in a woman aged 60-75 years with COVID-19, enrolled during active disease. What was sequenced was peripheral blood.

The CDR3 protein is CASSPSTGTGGSPLHF. In DNA form, the CDR3 reads TGTGCCAGCAGTCCATCGACCGGGACAGGGGGTTCACCCCTCCACTTT. The chain has TRBV4-2 and TRBJ1-6; 11 nucleotides agree with TRBD1. The CDR3 length is 16 residues. J lost 9 bases, V lost 6 bases, and 10 bases had no gene match. Per germline, CDR1 LGHNA and CDR2 YNFKEQ.